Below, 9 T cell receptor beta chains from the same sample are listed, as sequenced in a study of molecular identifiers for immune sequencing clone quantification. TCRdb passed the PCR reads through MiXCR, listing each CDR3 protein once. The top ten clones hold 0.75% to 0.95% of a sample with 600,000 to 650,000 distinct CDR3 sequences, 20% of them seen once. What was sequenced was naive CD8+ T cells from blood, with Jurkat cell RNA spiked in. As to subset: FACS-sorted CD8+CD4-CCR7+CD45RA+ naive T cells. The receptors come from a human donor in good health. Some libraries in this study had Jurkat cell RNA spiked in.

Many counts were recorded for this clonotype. The DNA of the CDR3 is TGCAGCGTTGAATGGGGGGGTGACCGTGAAAAACTGTTTTTT. This gives the protein CSVEWGGDREKLFF. The rearrangement joins TRBV29-1 to TRBJ1-4; D is perhaps TRBD1 (5 bases). The germline gives CDR1 SQVTM, CDR2 ANQGSEA. Trimming took 2 bases from V and 7 from J, leaving 14 bases between them. CDR3 length: 14 residues.

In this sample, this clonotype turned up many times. The CDR3 reads CASSLRGSQETQYF. Here the CDR3 DNA reads TGTGCCAGCAGTTTAAGGGGCAGCCAAGAGACCCAGTACTTC. The rearrangement links TRBV28 to TRBJ2-5, with a weak D call TRBD1 (5 bases). CDR3 length: 14 residues. The V end was cut by 2 bases, the J end by 1 base, with 8 bases between. Per the germline V gene, CDR1 is MDHEN and CDR2 is SYDVKM. The variable domain in full, with the rest retrieved from reference TRBV28 and TRBJ2-5, is DVKVTQSSRYLVKRTGEKVFLECVQDMDHENMFWYRQDPGLGLRLIYFSYDVKMKEKGDIPEGYSVSREKKERFSLILESASTNQTSMYLCASSLRGSQETQYFGPGTRLLVL.

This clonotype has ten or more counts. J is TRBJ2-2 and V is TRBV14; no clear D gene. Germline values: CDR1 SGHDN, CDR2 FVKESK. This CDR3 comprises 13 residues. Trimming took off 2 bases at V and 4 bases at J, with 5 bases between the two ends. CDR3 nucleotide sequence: TGTGCCAGCAGCCAACGACTCACCGGGGAGCTGTTTTTT. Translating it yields CASSQRLTGELFF.

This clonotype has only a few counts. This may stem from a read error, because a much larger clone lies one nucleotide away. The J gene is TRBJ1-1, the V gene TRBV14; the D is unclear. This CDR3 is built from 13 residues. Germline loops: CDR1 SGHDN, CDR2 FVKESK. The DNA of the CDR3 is TGTGCCAGCGGCCAAGAAATGGTCACTGAAGCTTTCTTT. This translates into CASGQEMVTEAFF.

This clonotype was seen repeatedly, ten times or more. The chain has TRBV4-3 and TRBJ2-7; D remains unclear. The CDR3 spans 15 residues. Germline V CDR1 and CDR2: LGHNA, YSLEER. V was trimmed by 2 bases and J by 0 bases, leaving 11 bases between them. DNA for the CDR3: TGCGCCAGCAGCCAAAGGCACTCGAGCTCCTACGAGCAGTACTTC. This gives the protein CASSQRHSSSYEQYF.

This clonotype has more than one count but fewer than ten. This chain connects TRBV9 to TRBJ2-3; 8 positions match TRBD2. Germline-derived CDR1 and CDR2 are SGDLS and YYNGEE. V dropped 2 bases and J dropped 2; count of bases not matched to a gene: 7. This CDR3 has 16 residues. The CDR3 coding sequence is TGTGCCAGCAGCGTCAGGGCTAGCGGGCTCACAGATACGCAGTATTTT. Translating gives CASSVRASGLTDTQYF.

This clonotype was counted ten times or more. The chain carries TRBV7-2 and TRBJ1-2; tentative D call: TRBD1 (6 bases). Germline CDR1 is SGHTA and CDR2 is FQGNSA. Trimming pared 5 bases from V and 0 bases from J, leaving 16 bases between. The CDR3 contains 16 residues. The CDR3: CASSLDRTTANYGYTF. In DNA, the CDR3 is TGTGCCAGCAGCCTTGACAGGACGACAGCTAACTATGGCTACACCTTC.

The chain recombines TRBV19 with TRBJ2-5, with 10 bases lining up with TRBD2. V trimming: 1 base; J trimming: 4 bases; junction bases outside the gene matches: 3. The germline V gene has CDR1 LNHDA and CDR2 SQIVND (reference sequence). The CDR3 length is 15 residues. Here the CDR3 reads CASSIGTSGGETQYF. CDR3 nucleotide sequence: TGTGCCAGTAGTATAGGGACTAGCGGTGGAGAGACCCAGTACTTC.

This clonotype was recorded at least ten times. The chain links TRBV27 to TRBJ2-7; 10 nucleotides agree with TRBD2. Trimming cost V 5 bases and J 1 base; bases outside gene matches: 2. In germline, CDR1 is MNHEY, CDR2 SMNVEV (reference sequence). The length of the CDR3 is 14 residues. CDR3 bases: TGTGCCAGCAGTATAGCGGGAGGTTCCTACGAGCAGTACTTC. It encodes CASSIAGGSYEQYF.